These T cell receptor beta chains were read from a single sample in a study of T cells in Graves' hyperthyroidism and ophthalmopathy. TCRdb re-analysed the multiplex PCR reads in MiXCR, keeping a single row per CDR3 protein. Of 500,000 to 750,000 distinct CDR3 sequences detected, less than 20% appear once; the ten largest clones hold roughly 6.6%. The source material was blood. Receptors originate from a woman aged 25 to 39 with Graves' hyperthyroidism. Both conserved end residues are part of each CDR3. Fields, in order: V gene, CDR3 length, J gene, clone size, D gene, CDR3 protein, CDR3 DNA. The D gene is left open where the match is weak. Clone size appears in some rows only: once, few, many, or a class for an expanded clone.

>TRBV2|15|TRBJ1-5|many|TRBD1
CASSGQGASNQPQHF
TGTGCCAGCAGCGGACAGGGGGCTAGCAATCAGCCCCAGCATTTT
>TRBV5-1|20|TRBJ2-4|NA|TRBD2
CASSLDWTSGRQIAKNIQYF
TGCGCCAGCAGCTTGGATTGGACTAGCGGGAGACAGATAGCCAAAAACATTCAGTACTTC
>TRBV18|16|TRBJ1-2|NA|TRBD1
CASSPDSGQGGYGYTF
TGTGCCAGCTCACCAGACTCGGGACAGGGTGGCTATGGCTACACCTTC
>TRBV19|16|TRBJ2-5|few|TRBD1
CASIPLMRDSLKTQYF
TGTGCCAGTATCCCCCTGATGAGGGACAGTCTAAAGACCCAGTACTTC
>TRBV6-1|11|TRBJ1-2|few|NA
CASSQAGGYTF
TGTGCCAGCAGCCAGGCCGGTGGCTACACCTTC
>TRBV5-1|16|TRBJ2-1|many|NA
CASSLGQGFSGYEQFF
TGCGCCAGCAGCTTGGGGCAGGGGTTTTCGGGTTACGAGCAGTTCTTC
>TRBV7-9|15|TRBJ2-7|NA|NA
CASRSTGAPNWEQYF
TGTGCCAGCAGATCGACCGGGGCCCCAAACTGGGAGCAGTACTTC
>TRBV7-8|15|TRBJ1-2|NA|NA
CASSIQSPAVNSYTF
TGTGCCAGCAGCATACAGAGCCCCGCCGTCAATAGCTACACCTTC
>TRBV28|14|TRBJ2-7|many|NA
CASSFNSLNHEQYF
TGTGCCAGCAGTTTTAACAGTTTGAACCACGAGCAGTACTTC
>TRBV20-1|14|TRBJ1-2|many|NA
CSASRAGPVYGYTF
TGCAGTGCTAGTCGGGCAGGGCCGGTCTATGGCTACACCTTC
>TRBV6-1|15|TRBJ2-7|few|TRBD1
CASSETGTGTVEQYF
TGTGCCAGCAGTGAAACCGGGACAGGAACAGTCGAGCAGTACTTC
>TRBV7-2|12|TRBJ2-3|many|NA
CASSTYTDTQYF
TGTGCCAGCAGCACTTACACAGATACGCAGTATTTT
>TRBV7-2|13|TRBJ2-7|many|TRBD1
CASSAQGAYEQYF
TGTGCCAGCAGCGCCCAGGGGGCCTACGAGCAGTACTTC
>TRBV27|15|TRBJ2-1|NA|TRBD2
CASSWASGSVHEQFF
TGTGCCAGCAGTTGGGCTAGCGGGAGTGTTCATGAGCAGTTCTTC
>TRBV5-1|15|TRBJ1-4|few|NA
CASSLAWGVDEKLFF
TGCGCCAGCAGCTTGGCCTGGGGAGTGGATGAAAAACTGTTTTTT
>TRBV11-2|18|TRBJ2-1|NA|TRBD1
CASSLGAGDRGSYNEQFF
TGTGCCAGCAGCTTAGGAGCGGGGGACAGGGGCTCCTACAATGAGCAGTTCTTC
>TRBV7-2|13|TRBJ2-7|many|NA
CASSPRRLYEQYF
TGTGCCAGCAGCCCTCGTCGCCTCTACGAGCAGTACTTC
>TRBV11-2|14|TRBJ1-1|many|NA
CASRRSGRNTEAFF
TGTGCCAGCAGACGGAGCGGGAGAAACACTGAAGCTTTCTTT
>TRBV27|18|TRBJ2-3|many|TRBD2
CASSFRASGEGIVDTQYF
TGTGCCAGCAGTTTTAGGGCTAGCGGAGAGGGTATAGTAGATACGCAGTATTTT
>TRBV5-4|16|TRBJ2-1|NA|TRBD2
CASSAASGFSYNEQFF
TGTGCCAGCAGCGCGGCTAGCGGTTTCTCCTACAATGAGCAGTTCTTC
>TRBV7-9|16|TRBJ2-7|many|NA
CASSLALYGTNYEQYF
TGTGCCAGCAGCTTAGCGTTATATGGGACAAACTACGAGCAGTACTTC
>TRBV27|14|TRBJ2-7|few|NA
CASSLWGSPYEQYF
TGTGCCAGCAGTTTATGGGGGAGCCCCTACGAGCAGTACTTC
>TRBV2|17|TRBJ2-2|few|TRBD2
CASERDYITTNTGELFF
TGTGCCAGCGAACGGGACTACATTACAACAAACACCGGGGAGCTGTTTTTT
>TRBV6-1|18|TRBJ1-1|many|NA
CASKGQGNWGRPDTEAFF
TGTGCCAGCAAAGGGCAGGGGAACTGGGGACGTCCGGACACTGAAGCTTTCTTT
>TRBV27|13|TRBJ2-3|many|NA
CASSDLSTDTQYF
TGTGCCAGCAGCGACCTTTCCACAGATACGCAGTATTTT
>TRBV3-1|13|TRBJ2-7|many|NA
CASSRHSSYEQYF
TGTGCCAGCAGCCGCCACTCCTCCTACGAGCAGTACTTC
>TRBV30|14|TRBJ2-3|many|NA
CAWSSGTRTDTQYF
TGTGCCTGGAGTTCCGGGACACGCACAGATACGCAGTATTTT
>TRBV9|14|TRBJ2-5|many|NA
CASSVGWQSRDQYF
TGTGCCAGCAGCGTAGGGTGGCAGTCCAGGGACCAGTACTTC
>TRBV12-3/TRBV12-4|18|TRBJ2-1|many|TRBD1
CASSGTANSINSYNEQFF
TGTGCCAGCAGCGGGACAGCCAATTCCATCAATTCCTACAATGAGCAGTTCTTC
>TRBV18|13|TRBJ2-5|many|NA
CASSPPISETQYF
TGTGCCAGCTCACCACCTATTTCAGAGACCCAGTACTTC
>TRBV19|15|TRBJ2-1|few|NA
CASSPASAIYNEQFF
TGTGCCAGTAGCCCAGCTAGCGCGATCTACAATGAGCAGTTCTTC
>TRBV20-1|18|TRBJ2-3|NA|TRBD2
CSARYHVGIAGSTDTQYF
TGCAGTGCTAGATATCATGTTGGGATAGCGGGAAGCACAGATACGCAGTATTTT
>TRBV29-1|12|TRBJ2-7|few|TRBD1
CSVGQGADEQYF
TGCAGCGTTGGACAGGGGGCAGACGAGCAGTACTTC
>TRBV14|15|TRBJ2-7|many|TRBD2
CASSQDLAATYEQYF
TGTGCCAGCAGCCAAGACCTAGCGGCAACCTACGAGCAGTACTTC
>TRBV7-2|16|TRBJ1-3|NA|TRBD1
CASSSQRTGDGNTIYF
TGTGCCAGCAGCTCCCAGCGGACAGGGGATGGAAACACCATATATTTT
>TRBV14|12|TRBJ2-7|many|NA
CASSPSWGRQYF
TGTGCCAGCAGCCCAAGTTGGGGACGACAGTACTTC
>TRBV5-6|16|TRBJ2-3|NA|TRBD2
CASSSLAGRRADTQYF
TGTGCCAGCAGCTCCCTAGCGGGAAGAAGGGCAGATACGCAGTATTTT
>TRBV19|16|TRBJ1-2|many|TRBD1
CASTVGQGRWNYGYTF
TGTGCCAGTACAGTTGGACAGGGGCGATGGAACTATGGCTACACCTTC
>TRBV5-1|14|TRBJ2-1|many|NA
CASSGVGEAYEQFF
TGCGCCAGCAGCGGGGTCGGGGAGGCCTATGAGCAGTTCTTC
>TRBV7-3|14|TRBJ1-1|many|NA
CASSLSAANTEAFF
TGTGCCAGCAGCTTAAGCGCGGCCAACACTGAAGCTTTCTTT